The 10 T cell receptor beta chains in this list originate from one sample, sequenced in a study of T cell repertoires in cytomegalovirus infection (dated by TCRdb to about 2019). Sequencing relied on an Illumina HiSeq 1500. TCRdb cleaned the public reads at Q25 with fastp, built clones with MiXCR and kept in-frame beta chains. Every entry covers one CDR3 protein and lists the most common genes and DNA from its rows. The sample table contains 300,000 or so distinct CDR3 sequences; only one count was recorded for approximately 25% of them. The top ten clones comprise 10% to 15% of the sample. These receptors are not linked to any known antigen. Explained via the paper, the treatment or condition label denotes: in vitro stimulation with specific CMV peptide epitopes to enrich CMV-specific T cells. The sequences come from cultured PBMCs, collected from culture after CMV antigen stimulation. These receptors were obtained from a human donor in good health (CMV status not recorded). Some clones in this sample may be carry-over from other donors' samples.

Points on this clonotype: A read error may be the cause here, since a much bigger clone is one base away. The CDR3 loop is CASSEAPGQGAFEQYF. CDR3 coding DNA: TGTGCCAGCAGCGAAGCCCCGGGACAGGGGGCCTTCGAGCAGTACTTC. The genes are TRBV7-2 and TRBJ2-7, with 12 bases identical to TRBD1. Trimming took 5 bases from V and 6 from J; bases not matched to a gene: 11. The germline V gene encodes CDR1 SGHTA and CDR2 FQGNSA. This CDR3 region has 16 residues.

V gene TRBV23-1 combines with J gene TRBJ1-2; no reliable D call. TRBV23-1 is marked as an open reading frame, function uncertain. V was clipped by 1 base and J by 3 bases, with 6 bases between them. This CDR3 has 13 residues. This CDR3 reads CASSQFEYYGYTF. The DNA for the CDR3 is TGCGCCAGCAGTCAATTCGAATACTATGGCTACACCTTC.

The V gene is TRBV7-2, the J gene TRBJ2-5; the match to TRBD2 covers 8 bases. Germline values: CDR1 SGHTA, CDR2 FQGNSA. The CDR3 has 15 amino acids. J was trimmed by 1 base and V by 2 bases; bases with no gene match: 3. The DNA of the CDR3 is TGTGCCAGCAGCTTAACTAGCGGAGCCCAAGAGACCCAGTACTTC. Translation: CASSLTSGAQETQYF.

This clonotype was observed many times. The V gene is TRBV10-3, the J gene TRBJ2-7; D remains ambiguous. Germline V CDR1 and CDR2: ENHRY, SYGVKD. CDR3 length: 12 amino acids. The V gene lost 7 bases and the J gene lost 3 bases, with 10 bases spanning the gap. The CDR3 sequence: CAITRMGYEQYV. CDR3 DNA sequence: TGTGCCATCACGAGGATGGGCTACGAGCAGTACGTC.

This clonotype was seen many times. The V and J genes are TRBV7-6 and TRBJ2-1; tentative D call: TRBD2 (6 bases). Germline CDR1 is SGHVS and CDR2 is FNYEAQ. Trimming stripped 3 bases from V and 4 bases from J, with 10 bases between. CDR3 length: 14 residues. This CDR3 is CASSLEAGYNEQFF. CDR3 in DNA: TGTGCCAGCAGCTTGGAAGCGGGTTACAATGAGCAGTTCTTC.

The chain uses TRBV19 and TRBJ1-5; no clear D gene. Germline loops: CDR1 LNHDA, CDR2 SQIVND (reference sequence). The CDR3 is 15 amino acids. V lost 7 bases, J lost 1 base, and 14 bases lay in between. CDR3 region: CASTQRDMSNQPQHF. DNA of the CDR3: TGTGCCAGTACCCAACGGGATATGAGCAATCAGCCCCAGCATTTT.

The rearrangement links TRBV20-1 to TRBJ1-4; TRBD1 agrees at 7 bases. CDR3 length equals 13 residues. V shed 4 bases and J 11 bases; nucleotides not matched to a gene: 10. CDR1 is DFQATT and CDR2 is SNEGSKA in the germline V gene (reference sequence). In nucleotides, the CDR3 is TGCAGTGCTATCCAGGGGGGACTTGATAAACTGTTTTTT. Translation: CSAIQGGLDKLFF.

This clonotype occurred a few times. The chain recombines TRBV7-8 with TRBJ1-4; no clear D gene. Between the trimmed V and J ends, which lost 7 bases and 8 bases, there was a span of 14 bases. Germline V lookup: CDR1 SGHVS, CDR2 FQNEAQ. The CDR3 is 13 amino acids. CDR3 residues: CASTLRAGEKLFF. Written as DNA, the CDR3 is TGTGCCAGCACCTTGCGAGCTGGGGAAAAACTGTTTTTT.

The rearrangement links TRBV3-1 to TRBJ1-4; no firm D call. V lost 1 base, J lost 4 bases, and 7 bases lay in between. Looked up from germline, CDR1 is LGHDT and CDR2 is YNNKEL (reference sequence). The CDR3 sequence is 14 residues long. CDR3 bases: TGTGCCAGCAGCCAAGGGGCAATTAATGAAAAACTGTTTTTT. This codes for CASSQGAINEKLFF.

This clonotype was detected only a few times. The V call is TRBV6-5, the J call TRBJ1-3; 7 positions agree with TRBD1. The germline CDR1 and CDR2 sequences are MNHEY and SVGAGI. V lost 2 bases to trimming and J lost 8 bases; unmatched junction nucleotides: 3. The CDR3 covers 13 residues. The CDR3 reads CASSYQGGDTIYF. CDR3 nucleotides: TGTGCCAGCAGTTACCAGGGGGGCGACACCATATATTTT.